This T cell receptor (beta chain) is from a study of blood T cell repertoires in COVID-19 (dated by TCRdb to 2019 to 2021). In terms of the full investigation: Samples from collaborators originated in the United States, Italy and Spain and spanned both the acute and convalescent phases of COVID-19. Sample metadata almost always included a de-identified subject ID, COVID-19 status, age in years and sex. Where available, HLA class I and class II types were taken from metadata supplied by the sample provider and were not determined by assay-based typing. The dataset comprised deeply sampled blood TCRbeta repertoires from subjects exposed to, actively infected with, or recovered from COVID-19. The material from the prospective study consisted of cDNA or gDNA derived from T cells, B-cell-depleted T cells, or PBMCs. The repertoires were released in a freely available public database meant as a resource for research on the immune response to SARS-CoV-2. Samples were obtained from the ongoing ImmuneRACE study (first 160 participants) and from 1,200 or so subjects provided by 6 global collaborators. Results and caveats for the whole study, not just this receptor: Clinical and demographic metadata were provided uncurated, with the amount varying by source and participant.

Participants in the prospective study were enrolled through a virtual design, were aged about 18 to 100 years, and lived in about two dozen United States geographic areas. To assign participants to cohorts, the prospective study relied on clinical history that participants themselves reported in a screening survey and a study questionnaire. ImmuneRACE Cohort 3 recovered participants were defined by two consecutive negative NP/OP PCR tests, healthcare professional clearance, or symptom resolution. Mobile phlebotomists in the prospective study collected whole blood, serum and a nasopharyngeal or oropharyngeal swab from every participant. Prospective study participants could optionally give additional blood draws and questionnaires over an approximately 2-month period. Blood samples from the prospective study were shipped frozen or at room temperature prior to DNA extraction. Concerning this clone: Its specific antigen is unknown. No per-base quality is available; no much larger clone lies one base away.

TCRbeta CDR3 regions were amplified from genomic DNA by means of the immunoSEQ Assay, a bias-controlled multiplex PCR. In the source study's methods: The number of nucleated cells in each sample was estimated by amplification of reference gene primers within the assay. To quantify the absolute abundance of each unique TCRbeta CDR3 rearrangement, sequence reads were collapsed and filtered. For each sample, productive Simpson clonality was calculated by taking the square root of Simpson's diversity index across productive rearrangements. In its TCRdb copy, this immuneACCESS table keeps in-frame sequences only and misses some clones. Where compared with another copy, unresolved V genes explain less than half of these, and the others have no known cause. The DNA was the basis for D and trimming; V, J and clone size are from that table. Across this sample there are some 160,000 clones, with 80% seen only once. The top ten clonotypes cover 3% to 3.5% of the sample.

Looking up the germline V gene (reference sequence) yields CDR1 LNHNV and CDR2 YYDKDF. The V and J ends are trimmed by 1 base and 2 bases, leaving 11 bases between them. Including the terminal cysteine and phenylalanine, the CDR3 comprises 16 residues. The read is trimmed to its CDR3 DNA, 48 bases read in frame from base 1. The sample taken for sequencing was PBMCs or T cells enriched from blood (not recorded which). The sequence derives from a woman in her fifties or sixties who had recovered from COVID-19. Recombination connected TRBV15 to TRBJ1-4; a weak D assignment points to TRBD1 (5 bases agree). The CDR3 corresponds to CATSRASGGTNEKLFF. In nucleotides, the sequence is TGTGCCACCAGCAGAGCGTCTGGGGGGACTAATGAAAAACTGTTTTTT.